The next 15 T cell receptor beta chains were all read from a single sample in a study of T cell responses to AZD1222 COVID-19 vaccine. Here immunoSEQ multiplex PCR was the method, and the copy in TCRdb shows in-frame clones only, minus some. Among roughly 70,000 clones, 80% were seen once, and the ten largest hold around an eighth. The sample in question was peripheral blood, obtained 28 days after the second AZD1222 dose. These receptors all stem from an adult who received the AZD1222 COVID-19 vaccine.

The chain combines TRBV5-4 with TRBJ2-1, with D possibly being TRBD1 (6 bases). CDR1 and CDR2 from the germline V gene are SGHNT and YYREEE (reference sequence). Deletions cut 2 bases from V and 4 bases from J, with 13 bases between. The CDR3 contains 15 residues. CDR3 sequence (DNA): TGTGCCAGCAGCTTTGGAAACGGACAGTACAATGAGCAGTTCTTC. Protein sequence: CASSFGNGQYNEQFF.

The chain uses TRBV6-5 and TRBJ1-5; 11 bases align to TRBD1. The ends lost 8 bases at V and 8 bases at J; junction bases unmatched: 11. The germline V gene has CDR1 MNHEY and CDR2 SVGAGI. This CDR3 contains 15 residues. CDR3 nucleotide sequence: TGTGCCAGCGGGTTCTACGGGACAGGGGGTGAGCCCCAGCATTTT. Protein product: CASGFYGTGGEPQHF.

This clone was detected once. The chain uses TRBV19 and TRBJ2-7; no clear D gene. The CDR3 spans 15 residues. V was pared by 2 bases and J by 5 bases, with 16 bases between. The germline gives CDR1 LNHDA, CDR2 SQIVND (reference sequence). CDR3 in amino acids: CASSIPASLPHEQYF. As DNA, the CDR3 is TGTGCCAGTAGTATACCGGCTAGTCTTCCTCACGAGCAGTACTTC.

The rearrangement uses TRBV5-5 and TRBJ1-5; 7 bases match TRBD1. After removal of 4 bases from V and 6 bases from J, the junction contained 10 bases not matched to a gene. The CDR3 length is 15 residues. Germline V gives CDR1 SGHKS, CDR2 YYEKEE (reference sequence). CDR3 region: CASSRLTGKGQPQHF. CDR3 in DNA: TGTGCCAGCAGCCGATTGACAGGGAAGGGTCAGCCCCAGCATTTT.

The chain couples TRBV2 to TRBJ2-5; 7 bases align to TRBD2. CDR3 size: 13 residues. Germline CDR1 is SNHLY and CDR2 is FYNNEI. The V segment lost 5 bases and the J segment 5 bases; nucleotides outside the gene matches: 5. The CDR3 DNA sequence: TGTGCCAGCAGTCGGGGGGATGGGGAGACCCAGTACTTC. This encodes CASSRGDGETQYF.

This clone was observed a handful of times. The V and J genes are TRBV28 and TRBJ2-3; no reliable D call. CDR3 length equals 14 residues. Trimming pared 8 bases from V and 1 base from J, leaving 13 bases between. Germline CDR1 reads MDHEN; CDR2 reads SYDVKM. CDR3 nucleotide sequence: TGTGCCAGCGGCCGGGCCTGGGGCACAGATACGCAGTATTTT. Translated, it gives CASGRAWGTDTQYF.

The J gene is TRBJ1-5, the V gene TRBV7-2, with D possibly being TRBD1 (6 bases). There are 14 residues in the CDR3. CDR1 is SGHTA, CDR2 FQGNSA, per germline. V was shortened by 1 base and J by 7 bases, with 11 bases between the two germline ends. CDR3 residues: CASSLDRVLQPQHF. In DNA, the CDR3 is TGTGCCAGCAGCTTAGACAGGGTTTTACAGCCCCAGCATTTT.

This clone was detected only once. Written as DNA, the CDR3 is TGTGCTAGTGGTTCAGGGATGTCGCACACTGAAGCTTTCTTT. It encodes CASGSGMSHTEAFF. V usage is TRBV12-5 and J usage is TRBJ1-1; weak D call: TRBD1 (5 bases). The CDR3 is made up of 14 amino acids. Germline CDR1 reads LGHNT; CDR2 reads FRNRAP. Trimming removed 4 bases from V and 3 bases from J, with 12 bases in between.

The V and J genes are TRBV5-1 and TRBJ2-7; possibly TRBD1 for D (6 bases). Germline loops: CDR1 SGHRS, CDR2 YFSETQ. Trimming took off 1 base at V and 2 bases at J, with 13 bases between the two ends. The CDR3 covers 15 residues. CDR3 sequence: CASSLSGTQTYEQYF. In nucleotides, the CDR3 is TGCGCCAGCAGCTTGTCCGGGACACAAACCTACGAGCAGTACTTC.

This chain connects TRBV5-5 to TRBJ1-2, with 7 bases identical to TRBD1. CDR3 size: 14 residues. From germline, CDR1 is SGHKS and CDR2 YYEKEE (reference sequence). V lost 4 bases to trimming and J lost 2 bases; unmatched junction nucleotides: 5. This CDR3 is CASSQTTGNYGYTF. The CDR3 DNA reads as TGTGCCAGCAGCCAGACGACAGGGAACTATGGCTACACCTTC.

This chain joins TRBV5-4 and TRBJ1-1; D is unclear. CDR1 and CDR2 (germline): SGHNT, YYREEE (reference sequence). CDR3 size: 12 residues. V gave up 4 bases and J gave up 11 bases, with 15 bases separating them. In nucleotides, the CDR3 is TGTGCCAGCAGCCCTCGTGAAGGGTTGGCTTTCTTT. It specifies CASSPREGLAFF. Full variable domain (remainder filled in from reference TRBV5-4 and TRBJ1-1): ETGVTQSPTHLIKTRGQQVTLRCSSQSGHNTVSWYQQALGQGPQFIFQYYREEENGRGNFPPRFSGLQFPNYSSELNVNALELDDSALYLCASSPREGLAFFGQGTRLTVV.

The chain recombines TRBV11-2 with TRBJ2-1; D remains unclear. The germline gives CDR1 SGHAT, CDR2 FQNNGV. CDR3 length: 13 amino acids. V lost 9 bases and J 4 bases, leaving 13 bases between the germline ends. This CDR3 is CASDGPLYNEQFF. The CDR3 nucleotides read TGTGCCAGTGATGGGCCCCTATACAATGAGCAGTTCTTC. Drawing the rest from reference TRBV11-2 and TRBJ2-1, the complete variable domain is EAGVAQSPRYKIIEKRQSVAFWCNPISGHATLYWYQQILGQGPKLLIQFQNNGVVDDSQLPKDRFSAERLKGVDSTLKIQPAKLEDSAVYLCASDGPLYNEQFFGPGTRLTVL.

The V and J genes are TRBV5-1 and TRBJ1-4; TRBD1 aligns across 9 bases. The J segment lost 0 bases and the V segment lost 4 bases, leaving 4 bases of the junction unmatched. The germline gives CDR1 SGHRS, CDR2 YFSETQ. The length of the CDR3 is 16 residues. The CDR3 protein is CASSVGTGSTNEKLFF. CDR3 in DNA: TGCGCCAGCAGCGTAGGGACAGGGTCAACTAATGAAAAACTGTTTTTT. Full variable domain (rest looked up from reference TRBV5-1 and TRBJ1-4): KAGVTQTPRYLIKTRGQQVTLSCSPISGHRSVSWYQQTPGQGLQFLFEYFSETQRNKGNFPGRFSGRQFSNSRSEMNVSTLELGDSALYLCASSVGTGSTNEKLFFGSGTQLSVL.

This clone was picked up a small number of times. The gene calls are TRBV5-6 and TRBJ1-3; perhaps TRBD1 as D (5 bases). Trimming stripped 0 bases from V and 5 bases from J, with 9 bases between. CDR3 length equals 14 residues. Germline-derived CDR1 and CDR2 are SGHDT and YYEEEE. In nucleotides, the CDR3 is TGTGCCAGCAGCTTGGGGCAGGGAAGAAACACCATATATTTT. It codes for CASSLGQGRNTIYF.

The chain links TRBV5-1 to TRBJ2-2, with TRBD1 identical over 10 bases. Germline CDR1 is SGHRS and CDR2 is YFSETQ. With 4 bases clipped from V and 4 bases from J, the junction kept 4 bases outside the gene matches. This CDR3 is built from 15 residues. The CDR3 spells CASSPDRGITGELFF. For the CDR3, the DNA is TGCGCCAGCAGCCCGGACAGGGGGATCACCGGGGAGCTGTTTTTT.